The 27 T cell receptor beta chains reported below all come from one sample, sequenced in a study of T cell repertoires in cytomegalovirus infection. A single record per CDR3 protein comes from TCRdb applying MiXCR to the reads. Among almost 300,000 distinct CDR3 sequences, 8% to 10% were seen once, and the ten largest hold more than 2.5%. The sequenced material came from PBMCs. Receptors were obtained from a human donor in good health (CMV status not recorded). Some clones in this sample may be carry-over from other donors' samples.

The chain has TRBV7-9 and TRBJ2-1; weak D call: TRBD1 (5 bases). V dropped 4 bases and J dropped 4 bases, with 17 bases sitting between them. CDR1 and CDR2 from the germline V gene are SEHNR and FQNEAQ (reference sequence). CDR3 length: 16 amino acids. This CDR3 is CASSSRAGRKYNEQFF. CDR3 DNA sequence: TGTGCCAGCAGCTCCCGAGCAGGGCGCAAATACAATGAGCAGTTCTTC.

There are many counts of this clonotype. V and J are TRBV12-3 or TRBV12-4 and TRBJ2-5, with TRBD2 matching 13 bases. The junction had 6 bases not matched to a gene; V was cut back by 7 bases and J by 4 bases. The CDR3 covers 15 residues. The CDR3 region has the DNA TGTGCCAGCACAGGGACTAGCGGGGAAGGAGAGACCCAGTACTTC. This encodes CASTGTSGEGETQYF.

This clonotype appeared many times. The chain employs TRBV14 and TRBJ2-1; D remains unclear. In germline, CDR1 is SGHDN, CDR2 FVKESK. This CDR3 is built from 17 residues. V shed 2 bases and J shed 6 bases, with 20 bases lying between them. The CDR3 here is CASSQFIGPTTVNEQFF. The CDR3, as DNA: TGTGCCAGCAGCCAATTTATCGGACCAACGACCGTCAATGAGCAGTTCTTC.

CDR3 protein: CASSRGGGSYNEQFF. The CDR3 DNA follows: TGTGCCAGCAGTAGGGGGGGGGGCTCCTACAATGAGCAGTTCTTC. This chain connects TRBV9 to TRBJ2-1; perhaps TRBD2 as D (7 bases). The CDR3 totals 15 residues. Germline V lookup: CDR1 SGDLS, CDR2 YYNGEE. V was cut by 5 bases and J by 0 bases, with 12 bases left in between. Together with reference TRBV9 and TRBJ2-1, the CDR3 gives the full variable domain: DSGVTQTPKHLITATGQRVTLRCSPRSGDLSVYWYQQSLDQGLQFLIQYYNGEERAKGNILERFSAQQFPDLHSELNLSSLELGDSALYFCASSRGGGSYNEQFFGPGTRLTVL.

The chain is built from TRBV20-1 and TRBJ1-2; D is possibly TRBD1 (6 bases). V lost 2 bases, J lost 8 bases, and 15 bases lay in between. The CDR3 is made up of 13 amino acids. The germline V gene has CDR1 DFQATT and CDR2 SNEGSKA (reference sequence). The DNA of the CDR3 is TGCAGTGCTAGAAGGGACCCGGGGGCAGGCTACACCTTC. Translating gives CSARRDPGAGYTF.

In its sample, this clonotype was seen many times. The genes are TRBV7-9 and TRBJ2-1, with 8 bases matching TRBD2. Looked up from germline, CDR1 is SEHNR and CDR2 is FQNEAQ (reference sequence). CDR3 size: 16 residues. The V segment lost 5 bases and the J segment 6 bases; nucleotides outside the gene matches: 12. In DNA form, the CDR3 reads TGTGCCAGCAGCCCTTCTTGGGTAGCGGGGTTCAATGAGCAGTTCTTC. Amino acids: CASSPSWVAGFNEQFF. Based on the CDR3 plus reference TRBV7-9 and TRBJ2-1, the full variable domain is DTGVSQNPRHKITKRGQNVTFRCDPISEHNRLYWYRQTLGQGPEFLTYFQNEAQLEKSRLLSDRFSAERPKGSFSTLEIQRTEQGDSAMYLCASSPSWVAGFNEQFFGPGTRLTVL.

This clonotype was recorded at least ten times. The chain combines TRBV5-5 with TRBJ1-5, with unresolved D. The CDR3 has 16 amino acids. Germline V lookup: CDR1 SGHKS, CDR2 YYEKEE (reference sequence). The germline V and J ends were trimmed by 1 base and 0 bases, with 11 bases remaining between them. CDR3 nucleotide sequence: TGTGCCAGCAGCTTGCGAGACGGAAATAGCAATCAGCCCCAGCATTTT. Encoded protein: CASSLRDGNSNQPQHF.

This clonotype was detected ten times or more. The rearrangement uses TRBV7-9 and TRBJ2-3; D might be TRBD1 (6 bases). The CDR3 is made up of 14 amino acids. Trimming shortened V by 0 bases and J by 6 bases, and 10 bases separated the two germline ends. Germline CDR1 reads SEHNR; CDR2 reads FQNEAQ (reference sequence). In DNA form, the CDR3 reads TGTGCCAGCAGCTTAGCACAGGGCTTCGATACGCAGTATTTT. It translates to CASSLAQGFDTQYF.

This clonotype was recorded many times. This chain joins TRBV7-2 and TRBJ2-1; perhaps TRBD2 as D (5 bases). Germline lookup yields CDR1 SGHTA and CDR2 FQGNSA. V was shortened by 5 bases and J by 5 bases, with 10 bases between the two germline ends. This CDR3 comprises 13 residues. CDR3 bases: TGTGCCAGCAGCAACCCGACTAACAATGAGCAGTTCTTC. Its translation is CASSNPTNNEQFF. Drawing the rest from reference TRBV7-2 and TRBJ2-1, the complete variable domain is GAGVSQSPSNKVTEKGKDVELRCDPISGHTALYWYRQSLGQGLEFLIYFQGNSAPDKSGLPSDRFSAERTGGSVSTLTIQRTQQEDSAVYLCASSNPTNNEQFFGPGTRLTVL.

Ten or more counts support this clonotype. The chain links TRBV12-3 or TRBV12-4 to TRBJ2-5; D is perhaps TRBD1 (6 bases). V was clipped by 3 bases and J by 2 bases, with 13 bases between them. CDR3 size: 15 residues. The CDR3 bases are TGTGCCAGCAGTTTCCAACAGGGATTTCAAGAGACCCAGTACTTC. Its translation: CASSFQQGFQETQYF.

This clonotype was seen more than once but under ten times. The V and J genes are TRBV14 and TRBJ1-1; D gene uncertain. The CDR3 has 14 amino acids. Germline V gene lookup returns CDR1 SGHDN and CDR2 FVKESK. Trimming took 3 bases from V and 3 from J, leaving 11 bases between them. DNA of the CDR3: TGTGCCAGCAGCCATTGGACCGCTGACACTGAAGCTTTCTTT. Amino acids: CASSHWTADTEAFF.

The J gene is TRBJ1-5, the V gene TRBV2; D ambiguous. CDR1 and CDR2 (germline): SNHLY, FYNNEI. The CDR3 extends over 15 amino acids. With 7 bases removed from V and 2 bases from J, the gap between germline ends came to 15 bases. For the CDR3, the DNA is TGTGCCAGCACCCAGGACTCCGGGGGCAATCAGCCCCAGCATTTT. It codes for CASTQDSGGNQPQHF.

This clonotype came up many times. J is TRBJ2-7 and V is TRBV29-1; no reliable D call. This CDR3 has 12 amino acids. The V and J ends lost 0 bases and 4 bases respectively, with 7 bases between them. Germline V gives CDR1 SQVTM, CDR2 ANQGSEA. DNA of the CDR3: TGCAGCGTTGAAGAGAACCCGTACGAGCAGTACTTC. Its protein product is CSVEENPYEQYF.

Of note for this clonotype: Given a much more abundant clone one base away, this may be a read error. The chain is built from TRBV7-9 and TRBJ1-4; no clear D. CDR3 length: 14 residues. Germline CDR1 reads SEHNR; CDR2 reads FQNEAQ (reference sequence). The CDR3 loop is CASSLARDPEKLLF. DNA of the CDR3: TGTGCCAGCAGCTTAGCGAGGGATCCTGAAAAACTGCTTTTT.

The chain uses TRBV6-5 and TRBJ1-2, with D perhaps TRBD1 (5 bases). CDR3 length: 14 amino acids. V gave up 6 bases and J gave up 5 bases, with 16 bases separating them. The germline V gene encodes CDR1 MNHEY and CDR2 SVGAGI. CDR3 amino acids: CASSWRDGIYGYTF. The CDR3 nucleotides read TGTGCCAGCAGCTGGAGGGACGGAATATATGGCTACACCTTC.

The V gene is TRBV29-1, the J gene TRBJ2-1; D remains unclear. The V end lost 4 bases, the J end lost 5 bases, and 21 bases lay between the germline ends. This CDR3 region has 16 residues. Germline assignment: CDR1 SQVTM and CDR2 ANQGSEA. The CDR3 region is CSVGDWHLLSNNEQFF. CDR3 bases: TGCAGCGTTGGAGATTGGCACCTGTTGTCTAACAATGAGCAGTTCTTC.

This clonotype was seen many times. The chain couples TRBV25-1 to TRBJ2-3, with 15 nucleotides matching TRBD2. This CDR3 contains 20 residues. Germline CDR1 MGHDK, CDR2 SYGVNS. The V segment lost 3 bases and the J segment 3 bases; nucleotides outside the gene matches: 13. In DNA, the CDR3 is TGTGCCAGCAGTGATCCTCCAGGACTAGCGGGGGGGCAGGAGACAGATACGCAGTATTTT. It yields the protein CASSDPPGLAGGQETDTQYF. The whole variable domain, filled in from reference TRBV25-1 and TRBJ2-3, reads EADIYQTPRYLVIGTGKKITLECSQTMGHDKMYWYQQDPGMELHLIHYSYGVNSTEKGDLSSESTVSRIRTEHFPLTLESARPSHTSQYLCASSDPPGLAGGQETDTQYFGPGTRLTVL.

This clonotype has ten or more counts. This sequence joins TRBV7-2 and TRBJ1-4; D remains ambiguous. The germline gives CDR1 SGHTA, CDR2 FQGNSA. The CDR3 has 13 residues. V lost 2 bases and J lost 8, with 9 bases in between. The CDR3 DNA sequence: TGTGCCAGCAGCTTAAGTTGGAGCGAAAAACTGTTTTTT. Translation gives CASSLSWSEKLFF.

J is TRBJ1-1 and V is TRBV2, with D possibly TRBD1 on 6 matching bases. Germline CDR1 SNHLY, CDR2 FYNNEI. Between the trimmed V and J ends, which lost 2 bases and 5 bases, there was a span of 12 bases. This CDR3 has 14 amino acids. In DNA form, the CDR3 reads TGTGCCAGCAGTGAAAGTCAGGGGAGGACTGAAGCTTTCTTT. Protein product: CASSESQGRTEAFF. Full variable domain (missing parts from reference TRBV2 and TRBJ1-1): EPEVTQTPSHQVTQMGQEVILRCVPISNHLYFYWYRQILGQKVEFLVSFYNNEISEKSEIFDDQFSVERPDGSNFTLKIRSTKLEDSAMYFCASSESQGRTEAFFGQGTRLTVV.

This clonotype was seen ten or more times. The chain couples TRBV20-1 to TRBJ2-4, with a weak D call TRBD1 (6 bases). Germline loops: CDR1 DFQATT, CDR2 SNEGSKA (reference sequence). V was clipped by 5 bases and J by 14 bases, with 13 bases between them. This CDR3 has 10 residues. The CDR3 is CSASGTREYF. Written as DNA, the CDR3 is TGCAGTGCTTCCGGGACACGGGAGTACTTC.

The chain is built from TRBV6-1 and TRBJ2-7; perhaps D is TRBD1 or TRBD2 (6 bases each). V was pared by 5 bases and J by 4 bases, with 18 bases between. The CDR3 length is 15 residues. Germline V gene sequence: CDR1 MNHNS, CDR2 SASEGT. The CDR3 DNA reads TGTGCCAGCAGTTGGGGGCCCGGGACTTTTTACGAGCAGTACGTC. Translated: CASSWGPGTFYEQYV.

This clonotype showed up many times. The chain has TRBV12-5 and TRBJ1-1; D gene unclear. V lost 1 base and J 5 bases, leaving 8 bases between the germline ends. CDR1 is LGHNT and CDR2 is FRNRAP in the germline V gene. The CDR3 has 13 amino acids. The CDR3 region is CASGLEGGTEAFF. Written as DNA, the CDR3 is TGTGCTAGTGGTTTGGAGGGAGGGACTGAAGCTTTCTTT.

CDR3 bases: TGCAGCCCACGGGAGGAAGACAATGAGCAGTTCTTC. Protein product: CSPREEDNEQFF. This chain uses TRBV29-1 with TRBJ2-1; 7 nucleotides match TRBD2. CDR3 length equals 12 residues. Germline V gene sequence: CDR1 SQVTM, CDR2 ANQGSEA. V lost 8 bases to trimming and J lost 5 bases; unmatched junction nucleotides: 6.

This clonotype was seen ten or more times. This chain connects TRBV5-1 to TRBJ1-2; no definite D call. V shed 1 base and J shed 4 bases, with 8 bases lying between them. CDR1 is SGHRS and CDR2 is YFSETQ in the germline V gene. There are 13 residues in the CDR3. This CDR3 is CASSLTATYGYTF. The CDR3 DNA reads TGCGCCAGCAGCTTGACCGCAACCTATGGCTACACCTTC.

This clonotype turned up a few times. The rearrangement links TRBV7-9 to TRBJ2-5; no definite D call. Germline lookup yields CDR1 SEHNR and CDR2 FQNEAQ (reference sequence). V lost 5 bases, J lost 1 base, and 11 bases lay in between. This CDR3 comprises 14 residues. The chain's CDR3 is CASSPPGSQETQYF. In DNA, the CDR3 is TGTGCCAGCAGCCCCCCGGGCAGCCAAGAGACCCAGTACTTC.

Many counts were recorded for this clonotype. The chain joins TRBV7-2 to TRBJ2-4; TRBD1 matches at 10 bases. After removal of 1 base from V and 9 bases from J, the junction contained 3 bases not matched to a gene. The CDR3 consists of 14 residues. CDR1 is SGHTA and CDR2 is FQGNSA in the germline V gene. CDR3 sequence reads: CASSLGTGGIIQYF. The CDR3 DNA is TGTGCCAGCAGCTTAGGGACAGGGGGTATCATTCAGTACTTC.

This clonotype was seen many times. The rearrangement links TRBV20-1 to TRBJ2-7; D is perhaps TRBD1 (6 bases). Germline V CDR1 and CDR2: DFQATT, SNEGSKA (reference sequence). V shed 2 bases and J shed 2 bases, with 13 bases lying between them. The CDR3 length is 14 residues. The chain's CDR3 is CSARKDSSTYEQYF. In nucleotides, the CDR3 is TGCAGTGCTAGAAAGGACAGTTCAACCTACGAGCAGTACTTC.